A selection of T cell receptor beta chains follows, all from one sample in a study of blood T cell repertoires in COVID-19. The method was immunoSEQ multiplex PCR; TCRdb's version includes in-frame clones alone and lacks a portion of them. The sample consists of under 200,000 clones, roughly 84% of them appearing once. Sequenced: peripheral blood. The receptors derive from a woman in her fifties or sixties with COVID-19, enrolled during active disease. Both conserved end residues are part of each CDR3. A D gene is named only where the DNA matches it firmly. Only some rows state a clone size, as once, few, many or a class for expanded clones.

D gene	V gene	CDR3 length	J gene	clone size	CDR3 DNA	CDR3 protein
TRBD1	TRBV11-2	15	TRBJ1-2	few	TGTGCCAGCAGCTTAGAGTTGGACAGGGGCTATGGCTACACCTTC	CASSLELDRGYGYTF
.	TRBV9	14	TRBJ2-1	.	TGTGCCAGCAGCGTAGAGAGCGGAGGAATCGGGCAGTTCTTC	CASSVESGGIGQFF
.	TRBV5-1	16	TRBJ1-5	few	TGCGCCAGCAGCTTGGAGGGGACACATAGCAATCAGCCCCAGCATTTT	CASSLEGTHSNQPQHF
TRBD2	TRBV6-2/TRBV6-3	15	TRBJ2-7	.	TGTGCCAGCAGTTACGGAGGACTAGGGAACTACGAGCAGTACTTC	CASSYGGLGNYEQYF
TRBD1	TRBV11-3	17	TRBJ1-1	.	TGTGCCAGCAGCACCGGACAGGGGGCGACCCACGGCACTGAAGCTTTCTTT	CASSTGQGATHGTEAFF
TRBD2	TRBV6-4	14	TRBJ2-3	.	TGTGCCAGCAGTGACACTAGCGGGGCAGATACGCAGTATTTT	CASSDTSGADTQYF
TRBD1	TRBV11-1	14	TRBJ1-1	.	TGTGCCAGCAGCCCGGGACAGGTGAACACTGAAGCTTTCTTT	CASSPGQVNTEAFF
.	TRBV18	12	TRBJ1-6	.	TGTGCCAGCTCAGGACAAAATTCACCCCTCCACTTT	CASSGQNSPLHF
.	TRBV29-1	14	TRBJ2-3	.	TGCAGCGCCCGACAGATTAATTCACCAGATACGCAGTATTTT	CSARQINSPDTQYF
TRBD1	TRBV6-5	16	TRBJ1-2	few	TGTGCCAGCAGTTACCCGACGGACAGGGGGTACTATGGCTACACCTTC	CASSYPTDRGYYGYTF
.	TRBV11-1	15	TRBJ2-2	once	TGTGCCAGCAGCTTCTTACTGGTAGGAGCCGGGGAGCTGTTTTTT	CASSFLLVGAGELFF
TRBD2	TRBV19	15	TRBJ2-1	.	TGTGCCAGTAGTATAGCGGCGGGAGTACCGGGTGAGCAGTTCTTC	CASSIAAGVPGEQFF
TRBD1	TRBV24-1	16	TRBJ1-1	few	TGTGCCACCAGTGATTTCTCCAGGGACCTGGGACAGCCTTCGGATTTT	CATSDFSRDLGQPSDF
.	TRBV3-1/TRBV3-2	13	TRBJ1-2	.	TGTGCCAGCAGATTCGCGACAGGCGACTTCTACACCTTC	CASRFATGDFYTF
.	TRBV5-1	14	TRBJ2-7	.	TGCGCCAGCAGCTTGGATCCCAGGGCGGGGGAGCAGTACTTC	CASSLDPRAGEQYF
.	TRBV18	16	TRBJ1-1	.	TGTGCCAGCTCAACCAACACGGGTGGAGGGAACACTGAAGCTTTCTTT	CASSTNTGGGNTEAFF
.	TRBV7-8	17	TRBJ2-3	.	TGTGCCAGCAGCTTCGGGGGGCGCGGGCGGGGCGGGGATACGCAGTATTTT	CASSFGGRGRGGDTQYF
TRBD2	TRBV5-1	16	TRBJ2-1	.	TGCGCCAGCAGCTTGGCCCAACTAGCGTATCCCGTTGAGCAGTTCTTC	CASSLAQLAYPVEQFF
.	TRBV25-1	14	TRBJ2-1	.	TGTGCCAGCAGTTCGAGGGAGACCTACAATGAGCAGTTCTTC	CASSSRETYNEQFF
TRBD1	TRBV29-1	15	TRBJ1-2	.	TGCAGCCATAATACAGACAGGGACGACGACTATGGCTACACCTTC	CSHNTDRDDDYGYTF
TRBD1	TRBV3-1/TRBV3-2	15	TRBJ2-1	.	TGTGCCAGCAGCCAAAACAGGGGGTCCACCAATGAGCAGTTCTTC	CASSQNRGSTNEQFF
TRBD2	TRBV10-2	13	TRBJ2-1	.	TGCGCCAGCAGTGATGTGGGAGGGAATGAGCAGTTCTTC	CASSDVGGNEQFF
TRBD1	TRBV5-1	13	TRBJ1-1	.	TGCGCCAGCAGCTTTGGGGACAGGGGTGAAGCTTTCTTT	CASSFGDRGEAFF
TRBD1	TRBV6-5	15	TRBJ1-2	.	TGTGCCAGCAGCTTACGCCGGGACAGTTTGGAAGGCTACACCTTC	CASSLRRDSLEGYTF
TRBD1	TRBV27	15	TRBJ1-2	.	TGTGCCAGCAGAAAAACAGGGGTTCGTAACTATGGCTACACCTTC	CASRKTGVRNYGYTF
.	TRBV9	15	TRBJ1-4	.	TGTGCCAGCAGCGCCTTAGGAGCCTCTAGTGAAAAACTGTTTTTT	CASSALGASSEKLFF
TRBD1	TRBV15	15	TRBJ2-7	.	TGTGCCACCAGCAGAGATCGACAGGGGATCTACGAGCAGTACTTC	CATSRDRQGIYEQYF
.	TRBV11-2	15	TRBJ1-2	.	TGCGCCAGCAGCACTTTGGACACGCGTGCCTATGGCTACACCTTC	CASSTLDTRAYGYTF
TRBD1	TRBV5-1	16	TRBJ2-1	.	TGCGCCAGCAGCTCTTGGACAGGGGGGAGAGATAATGAGCAGTTCTTC	CASSSWTGGRDNEQFF
.	TRBV19	12	TRBJ1-1	.	TGTGCCAGTAGTATAAACAGGCGAGAAGCTTTCTTT	CASSINRREAFF
TRBD1	TRBV20-1	11	TRBJ1-2	.	TGCAGTGCATGGACAGGCTATGGCTACACCTTC	CSAWTGYGYTF
.	TRBV11-3	13	TRBJ2-5	once	TGTGCCAGCAGCTTAAGGACTCAAGAGACCCAGTACTTC	CASSLRTQETQYF
TRBD2	TRBV4-1	15	TRBJ2-2	.	TGCGCCAGCAGCCTTAGCGGGAGGCCCACCGGGGAGCTGTTTTTT	CASSLSGRPTGELFF
.	TRBV10-2	14	TRBJ1-5	once	TGCGCCAGCAGGGTGGGAGGTAGCAATCAGCCCCAGCATTTT	CASRVGGSNQPQHF
TRBD1	TRBV18	15	TRBJ1-2	once	TGTGCCAGCTCACGGGGACAGGAAGGCAACTATGGCTACACCTTC	CASSRGQEGNYGYTF